Each of the 28 T cell receptor beta chains below was sequenced from the same sample in a study of CD8 T cells in ankylosing spondylitis. A single record per CDR3 protein comes from TCRdb applying MiXCR to the 5' RACE reads. The sample yields roughly 68,000 distinct CDR3 sequences, 6.2% seen once. Sequencing used synovial fluid, either unsorted or a sorted T cell fraction (not recorded which). The receptors originated from a male donor with ankylosing spondylitis.

This chain connects TRBV20-1 to TRBJ2-3; 9 bases fit TRBD2. This CDR3 spans 18 amino acids. From germline, CDR1 is DFQATT and CDR2 SNEGSKA (reference sequence). V dropped 4 bases and J dropped 0; count of bases not matched to a gene: 14. The CDR3 DNA sequence: TGCAGTGCTAACAACCGACTAGCGGAAACCGCTAGCACAGATACGCAGTATTTT. Encoded protein: CSANNRLAETASTDTQYF.

This clonotype was counted many times. J is TRBJ1-6 and V is TRBV11-2; D unclear. V was cut by 4 bases and J by 8 bases, with 9 bases left in between. There are 13 residues in the CDR3. Germline V gene sequence: CDR1 SGHAT, CDR2 FQNNGV. The CDR3 loop reads CASSSLADSPLHF. The DNA for the CDR3 is TGTGCCAGCAGCTCCTTGGCAGATTCACCCCTCCACTTT. Looking up the rest from reference TRBV11-2 and TRBJ1-6 gives the full variable domain: EAGVAQSPRYKIIEKRQSVAFWCNPISGHATLYWYQQILGQGPKLLIQFQNNGVVDDSQLPKDRFSAERLKGVDSTLKIQPAKLEDSAVYLCASSSLADSPLHFGNGTRLTVT.

This clonotype was picked up a small number of times. The chain has TRBV5-1 and TRBJ2-7; unclear D gene. Trimming removed 5 bases from V and 1 base from J, with 13 bases in between. This CDR3 is built from 14 residues. In germline, CDR1 is SGHRS, CDR2 YFSETQ. CDR3 amino acids: CASSYDIWSYEQYF. CDR3 in DNA: TGCGCCAGCAGTTACGACATCTGGTCCTACGAGCAGTACTTC.

The chain is built from TRBV10-3 and TRBJ2-1; 9 positions agree with TRBD2. Unmatched junction bases numbered 12, after V lost 8 bases and J lost 7 bases. The germline V gene encodes CDR1 ENHRY and CDR2 SYGVKD. CDR3 length: 15 amino acids. The CDR3 DNA sequence: TGTGCCATCGGGGGTGATAGCGGGAGTCAGAATGAGCAGTTCTTC. It specifies CAIGGDSGSQNEQFF.

This clonotype was seen ten or more times. The rearrangement uses TRBV28 and TRBJ2-7; D is unclear. CDR3 size: 14 residues. The V and J ends lost 3 bases and 5 bases respectively, with 14 bases between them. The germline V gene encodes CDR1 MDHEN and CDR2 SYDVKM. This chain's CDR3 is CASSFSTGFNEQYF. CDR3 bases: TGTGCCAGCAGTTTTTCCACGGGCTTCAACGAGCAGTACTTC.

The rearrangement joins TRBV4-1 to TRBJ2-2; a possible D gene is TRBD2 (6 bases). CDR1 and CDR2 (germline): MGHRA, YSYEKL. The CDR3 consists of 16 residues. V lost 6 bases and J lost 6, with 20 bases in between. The CDR3 DNA follows: TGCGCCAGCAGGGGGGTCGGGACTCCTAAACCCGGGGAGCTGTTTTTT. As protein: CASRGVGTPKPGELFF.

This clonotype was seen ten or more times. The V call is TRBV12-5, the J call TRBJ2-7; possibly TRBD1 or TRBD2 for D (6 bases each). The V end was cut by 9 bases, the J end by 6 bases, with 15 bases between. Germline lookup yields CDR1 LGHNT and CDR2 FRNRAP. This CDR3 contains 12 residues. The CDR3: CASPGAPGEQYF. CDR3 DNA sequence: TGTGCTAGCCCGGGGGCCCCGGGCGAGCAGTACTTC.

This clonotype was counted many times. The chain joins TRBV7-2 to TRBJ2-5; possibly TRBD1 for D (5 bases). This CDR3 has 14 amino acids. The germline gives CDR1 SGHTA, CDR2 FQGNSA. V lost 1 base to trimming and J lost 3 bases, with 9 bases between them. The CDR3 spells CASSLETAEETQYF. The CDR3 nucleotides read TGTGCCAGCAGCTTAGAGACAGCCGAAGAGACCCAGTACTTC.

This clonotype was seen at least ten times. The chain combines TRBV7-6 with TRBJ1-1, with D maybe TRBD1 (5 bases). This CDR3 contains 14 residues. The V gene lost 3 bases and the J gene lost 1 base, with 9 bases spanning the gap. Germline V gene lookup returns CDR1 SGHVS and CDR2 FNYEAQ. CDR3 sequence reads: CASSFGTANTEAFF. The DNA of the CDR3 is TGTGCCAGCAGCTTCGGGACTGCGAACACTGAAGCTTTCTTT.

This clonotype was seen at least ten times. V and J are TRBV28 and TRBJ2-7, with D unresolved. Germline-derived CDR1 and CDR2 are MDHEN and SYDVKM. V lost 1 base and J lost 3, with 13 bases in between. This CDR3 has 15 residues. CDR3 coding DNA: TGTGCCAGCAGTTTATCGCTAACCGCTGACTACGAGCAGTACTTC. This translates into CASSLSLTADYEQYF.

This clonotype showed up just a few times. V usage is TRBV5-1 and J usage is TRBJ2-1; D remains unclear. Per the germline V gene, CDR1 is SGHRS and CDR2 is YFSETQ. The CDR3 totals 14 residues. With 0 bases removed from V and 8 bases from J, the gap between germline ends came to 12 bases. The CDR3 nucleotides read TGCGCCAGCAGCTTGGAAGGGCCGCGTCATGAGCAGTTCTTC. Translating gives CASSLEGPRHEQFF.

This clonotype was counted a few times. The CDR3 bases are TGTGCCAGCAGTTTCCCGGGACAGGGACCTCGAAATGAGCAGTTCTTC. This encodes CASSFPGQGPRNEQFF. V gene TRBV6-5 combines with J gene TRBJ2-1, with 9 bases fitting TRBD1. V gave up 4 bases and J gave up 7 bases; unmatched junction bases: 11. The CDR3 spans 16 residues. Per the germline V gene, CDR1 is MNHEY and CDR2 is SVGAGI.

This clonotype showed up just a few times. The chain joins TRBV18 to TRBJ1-1; D perhaps matches TRBD1 (5 bases). The germline CDR1 and CDR2 sequences are KGHSH and LQKENI. CDR3 length: 15 residues. With 2 bases removed from V and 3 bases from J, the gap between germline ends came to 13 bases. This chain's CDR3 is CASSPDPGPDTEAFF. The CDR3 region has the DNA TGTGCCAGCTCACCAGATCCGGGACCCGACACTGAAGCTTTCTTT.

There are a few counts of this clonotype. The chain employs TRBV28 and TRBJ2-5; D is possibly TRBD1 (6 bases). Germline-derived CDR1 and CDR2 are MDHEN and SYDVKM. V lost 6 bases to trimming and J lost 4 bases, with 12 bases between them. The CDR3 loop spans 13 amino acids. Here the CDR3 reads CASRRTGLETQYF. The DNA for the CDR3 is TGTGCCAGCAGGCGTACAGGGCTAGAGACCCAGTACTTC. The full variable domain, in which reference TRBV28 and TRBJ2-5 provide the parts outside the CDR3, is DVKVTQSSRYLVKRTGEKVFLECVQDMDHENMFWYRQDPGLGLRLIYFSYDVKMKEKGDIPEGYSVSREKKERFSLILESASTNQTSMYLCASRRTGLETQYFGPGTRLLVL.

Many counts were recorded for this clonotype. The chain has TRBV28 and TRBJ2-2; 7 bases are a match to TRBD2. CDR3 length: 16 amino acids. Germline CDR1 MDHEN, CDR2 SYDVKM. V lost 7 bases and J lost 0; bases outside the gene matches: 8. The DNA for the CDR3 is TGTGCCAGCACCCCCCGAGGGAGGGCGAACACCGGGGAGCTGTTTTTT. Translating it yields CASTPRGRANTGELFF.

This clonotype showed up many times. This chain uses TRBV20-1 with TRBJ2-7, with D perhaps matching TRBD1 (5 bases). V shed 3 bases and J shed 1 base, with 10 bases lying between them. CDR1 is DFQATT and CDR2 is SNEGSKA in the germline V gene (reference sequence). The CDR3 sequence is 13 residues long. CDR3 sequence (DNA): TGCAGTGCTAGTGGGGCCCAATCCTACGAGCAGTACTTC. Translated: CSASGAQSYEQYF.

The CDR3 loop is CASSGDRLRNEQFF. The CDR3 DNA reads as TGTGCCAGCAGTGGGGACAGGTTAAGGAATGAGCAGTTCTTC. This chain links TRBV2 with TRBJ2-1; TRBD1 matches 8 bases. Germline-derived CDR1 and CDR2 are SNHLY and FYNNEI. Trimming removed 4 bases from V and 7 bases from J; junction bases left unmatched: 6. There are 14 residues in the CDR3.

This clonotype came up many times. V is TRBV9 and J is TRBJ2-5; a possible D gene is TRBD1 (5 bases). Trimming cost V 2 bases and J 1 base, with 6 bases left between them. The CDR3 runs to 13 residues. Germline loops: CDR1 SGDLS, CDR2 YYNGEE. The CDR3, as DNA: TGTGCCAGCAGCGTGGGGCCCCAAGAGACCCAGTACTTC. Amino acid sequence: CASSVGPQETQYF.

V gene TRBV28 combines with J gene TRBJ1-5; 9 bases are a match to TRBD1. The V gene end was trimmed by 6 bases and the J gene end by 0 bases; junction bases not matched to a gene: 9. This CDR3 has 17 residues. CDR1 is MDHEN and CDR2 is SYDVKM in the germline V gene. CDR3 DNA sequence: TGTGCCAGCAGCCCCATCCCGGACAGGGGTAGCAATCAGCCCCAGCATTTT. Translation gives CASSPIPDRGSNQPQHF.

This clonotype was seen ten or more times. The chain combines TRBV24-1 with TRBJ2-1; 10 positions agree with TRBD1. Germline CDR1 KGHDR, CDR2 SFDVKD. Unmatched junction bases numbered 10, after V lost 5 bases and J lost 4 bases. CDR3 length: 17 residues. The CDR3 loop is CATSVETGTGDYNEQFF. The CDR3 DNA reads TGTGCCACCAGTGTCGAAACCGGGACAGGGGATTACAATGAGCAGTTCTTC.

The table lists this clonotype with many counts. The chain employs TRBV29-1 and TRBJ2-7; D possibly uses TRBD1 or TRBD2 (5 bases each). This CDR3 comprises 12 residues. Germline CDR1 SQVTM, CDR2 ANQGSEA. Trimming took off 1 base at V and 5 bases at J, with 9 bases between the two ends. CDR3 sequence reads: CSVEGGVDEQYF. In DNA form, the CDR3 reads TGCAGCGTTGAAGGAGGGGTCGACGAGCAGTACTTC.

This clonotype has a handful of counts. The V gene is TRBV11-3, the J gene TRBJ2-7; D possibly uses TRBD1 or TRBD2 (5 bases each). The V gene's germline CDR1 is SGHNT and CDR2 YENEEA. Trimming cost V 0 bases and J 2 bases, with 14 bases left between them. The CDR3 runs to 16 residues. CDR3 amino acids: CASSLDSGTATYEQYF. In DNA, the CDR3 is TGTGCCAGCAGCTTAGACTCTGGGACCGCTACCTACGAGCAGTACTTC.

This clonotype came up many times. The gene calls are TRBV5-5 and TRBJ1-5, with 9 bases that match TRBD1. V gave up 3 bases and J gave up 6 bases; unmatched junction bases: 7. CDR1 and CDR2 (germline): SGHKS, YYEKEE (reference sequence). This CDR3 is built from 15 residues. The CDR3 reads CASSSTGGNGQPQHF. The CDR3 nucleotides read TGTGCCAGCAGCTCCACAGGGGGCAATGGTCAGCCCCAGCATTTT.

This clonotype has a count of ten or more. The chain couples TRBV7-2 to TRBJ2-5, with a possible D match to TRBD2 (5 bases). The CDR3 extends over 17 amino acids. Trimming stripped 5 bases from V and 4 bases from J, with 23 bases between. Germline CDR1 and CDR2: SGHTA and FQGNSA. The CDR3 nucleotides are TGTGCCAGCAGCCTAAATGGTCCAGCGTTAGGAGGAGAGACCCAGTACTTC. It translates to CASSLNGPALGGETQYF.

This clonotype was detected a few times. The rearrangement uses TRBV10-3 and TRBJ1-1; no firm D call. Germline V gene data show CDR1 as ENHRY and CDR2 as SYGVKD. Trimming took 3 bases from V and 0 from J, leaving 20 bases between them. This CDR3 comprises 18 residues. Here the CDR3 reads CAISDRVDALTVNTEAFF. For the CDR3, the DNA is TGTGCCATCAGTGATAGGGTGGACGCTTTGACCGTGAACACTGAAGCTTTCTTT.

This clonotype was picked up a small number of times. The V gene is TRBV7-3, the J gene TRBJ2-1; 12 bases agree with TRBD2. This CDR3 contains 16 residues. The germline V gene has CDR1 SGHTA and CDR2 FQGTGA. Trimming at V came to 2 bases and at J to 7 bases, leaving 6 bases not matched to a gene. Here the CDR3 DNA reads TGTGCCAGCAGCTTACGGGCTAGCGGGAGGGGAAATGAGCAGTTCTTC. As protein: CASSLRASGRGNEQFF.

This clonotype was found many times. The V call is TRBV5-4, the J call TRBJ2-5, with D tentatively TRBD2 (7 bases). The V end lost 4 bases, the J end lost 5 bases, and 18 bases lay between the germline ends. This CDR3 has 15 amino acids. From germline, CDR1 is SGHNT and CDR2 YYREEE (reference sequence). This CDR3 reads CASSPTRGGVETQYF. The CDR3 DNA reads TGTGCCAGCAGCCCCACCAGGGGAGGGGTGGAGACCCAGTACTTC.

The chain is built from TRBV18 and TRBJ2-7; D is undetermined. The CDR3 contains 15 residues. From germline, CDR1 is KGHSH and CDR2 LQKENI. Trimming cost V 3 bases and J 0 bases, with 12 bases left between them. CDR3 in DNA: TGTGCCAGCTCACCCTGGCCTCTAAGCTCCTACGAGCAGTACTTC. This translates into CASSPWPLSSYEQYF.